This T cell receptor (beta chain) originates from a study of blood T cell repertoires in COVID-19. For the study at large: COVID-19 samples, acute and convalescent, were from the United States, Italy and Spain. PBMCs, B-cell-depleted T cells, or T cells provided the cDNA or gDNA that made up the material.

The germline gives CDR1 MDHEN, CDR2 SYDVKM. The CDR3 spans 15 residues. V lost 7 bases to trimming and J lost 2 bases, with 17 bases between them. Original processing notes: Nucleated cell number was recorded as an estimate derived from reference gene primer amplification. Profiling relied on immunoSEQ multiplex PCR, and the TCRdb table lists in-frame clones only, not all of them. V and J calls and clone size are given by that table; D and trimming were obtained from the DNA. The sample shows 60,000 to 85,000 clones, roughly 79% of them seen only once. Sequenced input: peripheral blood. The sequence was obtained from a woman in her sixties with acute or convalescent COVID-19. The chain employs TRBV28 and TRBJ1-1; maybe TRBD1 (6 bases). CDR3 coding DNA: TGTGCCAGCACCATCTCAGGGGCCTCTAACACTGAAGCTTTCTTT. It yields the protein CASTISGASNTEAFF.